One sample yielded the 20 T cell receptor beta chains listed below, sequenced in a study of blood T cells in healthy people across ages. Sample-barcoded 5' priming and a J-beta primer mix drove a second PCR of roughly 7 to 11 cycles. TCRdb used MiXCR to reprocess the 5' RACE reads, holding one entry per CDR3 protein. The table shows about 830,000 distinct CDR3 sequences, with around two thirds occurring only once. The sequencing sample was made of blood. The receptors stem from a young man in good health.

V gene TRBV15 combines with J gene TRBJ1-1; a weak D match, TRBD1 (6 bases). The V gene's germline CDR1 is LNHNV and CDR2 YYDKDF (reference sequence). This CDR3 region has 13 residues. The ends were cut back, 1 base at V and 5 bases at J, with 8 bases in the middle. CDR3 DNA sequence: TGTGCCACCAGCAGAGGTAGGGGGACTGAAGCTTTCTTT. It translates to CATSRGRGTEAFF. The full variable domain, in which reference TRBV15 and TRBJ1-1 provide the parts outside the CDR3, is DAMVIQNPRYQVTQFGKPVTLSCSQTLNHNVMYWYQQKSSQAPKLLFHYYDKDFNNEADTPDNFQSRRPNTSFCFLDIRSPGLGDTAMYLCATSRGRGTEAFFGQGTRLTVV.

This clonotype was counted a few times. The genes are TRBV29-1 and TRBJ2-7; 8 nucleotides agree with TRBD2. The DNA end lines up better with TRBJ2-5; the J call may be wrong. CDR1 is SQVTM and CDR2 is ANQGSEA in the germline V gene. CDR3 length: 15 residues. The chain's CDR3 is CSVVGGTRPGETQYF. The CDR3 nucleotides are TGCAGCGTTGTGGGGGGGACTAGACCAGGGGAGACCCAGTACTTC.

This clonotype was observed a handful of times. J is TRBJ2-7 and V is TRBV20-1, with TRBD2 identical over 10 bases. This CDR3 region has 20 residues. Germline V gene lookup returns CDR1 DFQATT and CDR2 SNEGSKA (reference sequence). V shed 3 bases and J 0 bases; nucleotides not matched to a gene: 20. The CDR3 protein is CSAREPYSSSGGLPSYEQYF. The CDR3, as DNA: TGCAGTGCTAGGGAGCCTTACTCCAGTAGCGGGGGGCTTCCCTCCTACGAGCAGTACTTC.

CDR3: CASSRLAGGRNGDEQFF. The CDR3 DNA reads as TGTGCCAGCAGTCGACTAGCGGGGGGTAGAAACGGCGATGAGCAGTTCTTC. V usage is TRBV6-1 and J usage is TRBJ2-1, with TRBD2 identical over 13 bases. Germline lookup yields CDR1 MNHNS and CDR2 SASEGT. The V gene end was trimmed by 5 bases and the J gene end by 8 bases; junction bases not matched to a gene: 12. The CDR3 spans 17 residues.

This clonotype was observed a handful of times. The chain combines TRBV18 with TRBJ1-2; the D is unclear. V shed 3 bases and J shed 6 bases, with 8 bases lying between them. CDR3 length: 12 amino acids. Per germline, CDR1 KGHSH and CDR2 LQKENI. In nucleotides, the CDR3 is TGTGCCAGCTCACCTGGACGGGATGGCTACACCTTC. Translation: CASSPGRDGYTF.

The CDR3 protein is CSARVGGEHTQYF. The CDR3 bases are TGCAGCGCTCGCGTGGGGGGTGAGCATACGCAGTATTTT. The gene calls are TRBV29-1 and TRBJ2-3, with D perhaps matching TRBD2 (6 bases). The CDR3 runs 13 residues. V dropped 7 bases and J dropped 7 bases, with 18 bases sitting between them. Germline-derived CDR1 and CDR2 are SQVTM and ANQGSEA.

The chain is built from TRBV21-1 and TRBJ2-7; TRBD1, the table's D call, lacks a check against the DNA. TRBV21-1 is marked as a pseudogene. The CDR3 is made up of 13 amino acids. The CDR3 DNA is TGTGCCAGCCCTCAATGTCCAGCCTACGAGCAGTACTTC. Protein sequence: CASPQCPAYEQYF.

This clonotype was counted a few times. The J gene is TRBJ2-1, the V gene TRBV7-9; D is perhaps TRBD1 (5 bases). V was clipped by 10 bases and J by 1 base, with 8 bases between them. CDR3 size: 12 residues. Germline CDR1 is SEHNR and CDR2 is FQNEAQ (reference sequence). CDR3 bases: TGTGCCATCGACAGTTCCTACAATGAGCAGTTCTTC. Its translation is CAIDSSYNEQFF.

The V gene is TRBV2, the J gene TRBJ2-5; TRBD2 matches at 8 bases. Germline V gene sequence: CDR1 SNHLY, CDR2 FYNNEI. V gave up 11 bases and J gave up 2 bases; unmatched junction bases: 7. The CDR3 is made up of 13 amino acids. Written as DNA, the CDR3 is TGTGCCGGCCAGCGGGGGAAACAAGAGACCCAGTACTTC. Its translation: CAGQRGKQETQYF.

The chain employs TRBV5-5 and TRBJ2-4; D is unclear. The J call may not be correct, given that the DNA end is closer to TRBJ2-7. Looked up from germline, CDR1 is SGHKS and CDR2 is YYEKEE (reference sequence). The CDR3 is 14 residues long. The CDR3 DNA reads as TGTGCCAGCAGCTTTGTAGGGCAGGACTACGAGCAGTACTTC. It encodes CASSFVGQDYEQYF.

This clonotype was observed at least ten times. The chain joins TRBV3-1 to TRBJ1-1; 7 bases align to TRBD1. Germline-derived CDR1 and CDR2 are LGHDT and YNNKEL (reference sequence). Unmatched junction bases numbered 0, after V lost 1 base and J lost 4 bases. The CDR3 length is 13 residues. CDR3 bases: TGTGCCAGCAGCCAAGCAGGGGGCACTGAAGCTTTCTTT. It is translated as CASSQAGGTEAFF.

The J gene is TRBJ2-7, the V gene TRBV9; 7 bases are a match to TRBD1. This CDR3 contains 15 residues. The junction had 8 bases not matched to a gene; V was cut back by 2 bases and J by 3 bases. CDR1 and CDR2 (germline): SGDLS, YYNGEE. CDR3 DNA sequence: TGTGCCAGCAGCGTGGGATCGGGACAGAGCTACGAGCAGTACTTC. The encoded protein is CASSVGSGQSYEQYF.

This clonotype was seen a single time. The chain is built from TRBV20-1 and TRBJ2-7, with 7 bases that match TRBD2. CDR1 is DFQATT and CDR2 is SNEGSKA in the germline V gene (reference sequence). The CDR3 is 14 residues long. After removal of 4 bases from V and 0 bases from J, the junction contained 6 bases not matched to a gene. The CDR3 nucleotides read TGCAGTGCTAAGAGCGGGGAAAGCTCCTACGAGCAGTACTTC. Residues: CSAKSGESSYEQYF.

The chain links TRBV27 to TRBJ1-2, with D uncertain. Trimming pared 2 bases from V and 8 bases from J, leaving 15 bases between. CDR1 and CDR2 from the germline V gene are MNHEY and SMNVEV (reference sequence). The CDR3 is 14 amino acids. The CDR3 here is CASSLRAEVGGYTF. CDR3 bases: TGTGCCAGCAGTTTACGGGCAGAAGTTGGCGGCTACACCTTC.

J is TRBJ2-1 and V is TRBV4-2, with D possibly matching TRBD1 (6 bases). The germline V gene encodes CDR1 LGHNA and CDR2 YNFKEQ. This CDR3 spans 16 amino acids. V was cut by 0 bases and J by 2 bases, with 11 bases left in between. CDR3 sequence reads: CASSQDWQGPYNEQFF. Here the CDR3 DNA reads TGTGCCAGCAGCCAAGATTGGCAGGGGCCCTACAATGAGCAGTTCTTC.

The J gene is TRBJ1-1, the V gene TRBV6-4, with TRBD1 identical over 7 bases. J was trimmed by 3 bases and V by 0 bases; bases with no gene match: 7. Germline V gives CDR1 MRHNA, CDR2 SNTAGT. The CDR3 length is 16 residues. The DNA of the CDR3 is TGTGCCAGCAGTGACTCCTTTAGGACAGGCGACACTGAAGCTTTCTTT. This codes for CASSDSFRTGDTEAFF.

J is TRBJ2-1 and V is TRBV7-2; D not resolved. The CDR3 has 16 residues. V was trimmed by 5 bases and J by 2 bases, leaving 16 bases between them. CDR1 SGHTA and CDR2 FQGNSA come from the germline V gene. The CDR3 DNA reads as TGTGCCAGCAGCCTTAGCCTGGCGGACGCCTACAATGAGCAGTTCTTC. This gives the protein CASSLSLADAYNEQFF. Full variable domain (missing parts from reference TRBV7-2 and TRBJ2-1): GAGVSQSPSNKVTEKGKDVELRCDPISGHTALYWYRQSLGQGLEFLIYFQGNSAPDKSGLPSDRFSAERTGGSVSTLTIQRTQQEDSAVYLCASSLSLADAYNEQFFGPGTRLTVL.

CDR3 protein: CASSLAKYQETQYF. In nucleotides, the CDR3 is TGCGCCAGCAGCTTGGCCAAGTACCAAGAGACCCAGTACTTC. The chain couples TRBV5-1 to TRBJ2-5; no definite D call. V lost 0 bases and J 0 bases, leaving 6 bases between the germline ends. This CDR3 region has 14 residues. Germline loops: CDR1 SGHRS, CDR2 YFSETQ.

This rearrangement joins TRBV5-8 to TRBJ2-5; D is tentatively TRBD1 or TRBD2 (5 bases each). The DNA end is more similar to TRBJ2-7, so the J call may be wrong. CDR1 SGHTS and CDR2 YDEGEE come from the germline V gene. The CDR3 has 13 amino acids. The CDR3 DNA reads TGTGCCAGCAGCCTTCAAGGGACGTTCGAGCAGTACTTC. It is translated as CASSLQGTFEQYF.

This chain joins TRBV29-1 and TRBJ2-2; D remains unclear. CDR1 is SQVTM, CDR2 ANQGSEA, per germline. The CDR3 contains 13 residues. Trimming removed 7 bases at V and 1 base at J, with 10 bases between. CDR3 bases: TGCAGCGCAGTGGACGGGAACACCGGGGAGCTGTTTTTT. Its translation is CSAVDGNTGELFF.